These 32 T cell receptor beta chains were all obtained from the same sample, sequenced in a study of a mutant IDH1 vaccine in newly diagnosed glioma. For these receptors, no antigen is known. Time point meaning: week 35, safety follow-up. Each dose of the vaccine consisted of 300 ug of mutant IDH1 20-mer peptide, with topical imiquimod. Libraries were prepared by immunoSEQ multiplex PCR; TCRdb keeps only in-frame clonotypes and omits some of them. This sample yields fewer than 45,000 clones, of which 75% to 90% are seen a single time; about 1.5% belongs to the top ten. Specimen: PBMCs, collected from a glioma patient whose treatment included an IDH1 peptide vaccine. The source of these receptors is a man aged 40-50 years with glioma.

The V and J genes are TRBV6-1 and TRBJ2-2; D might be TRBD1 or TRBD2, each matching 5 bases. This CDR3 has 15 residues. Trimming stripped 8 bases from V and 6 bases from J, with 19 bases between. Germline V gene lookup returns CDR1 MNHNS and CDR2 SASEGT. The CDR3 bases are TGTGCCAGCGGAAAAATTTGGGACGTCTCCGGGGAGCTGTTTTTT. Translating it yields CASGKIWDVSGELFF.

This chain uses TRBV6-6 with TRBJ1-3, with 8 nucleotides matching TRBD1. The CDR3 consists of 14 residues. The V gene's germline CDR1 is MNHNY and CDR2 SVGAGI (reference sequence). V shed 10 bases and J 0 bases; nucleotides not matched to a gene: 5. The CDR3 DNA reads TGTGCCACCCAGGGGGCCTCCTCTGGAAACACCATATATTTT. Translation: CATQGASSGNTIYF.

CDR3 sequence (DNA): TGTGCCAGCAGCGTAAATATCAGGGGGCGGACCGCTGAAGCTTTCTTT. Protein: CASSVNIRGRTAEAFF. The J gene is TRBJ1-1, the V gene TRBV9; 8 nucleotides match TRBD1. The J segment lost 6 bases and the V segment lost 1 base, leaving 11 bases of the junction unmatched. Looked up from germline, CDR1 is SGDLS and CDR2 is YYNGEE. The CDR3 covers 16 residues.

The chain employs TRBV7-5 and TRBJ2-2; TRBD1, the table's D call, lacks a check against the DNA. TRBV7-5 constitutes a pseudogene. The CDR3 consists of 17 residues. The CDR3 protein is CARSLTGRGVYTGELFF. The DNA for the CDR3 is TGTGCCAGAAGCTTAACAGGCAGGGGAGTATACACCGGGGAGCTGTTTTTT.

This clone was recorded a few times. The CDR3 region has the DNA TGTGCCAGCACACCGGACTCCTACGAGCAGTACTTC. This encodes CASTPDSYEQYF. V usage is TRBV2 and J usage is TRBJ2-7, with D unclear. Deletions cut 7 bases from V and 0 bases from J, with 7 bases between. CDR1 is SNHLY and CDR2 is FYNNEI in the germline V gene. The CDR3 extends over 12 amino acids.

This clone was observed a few times. The chain combines TRBV5-1 with TRBJ2-3; D possibly corresponds to TRBD2 (5 bases). V lost 1 base and J lost 1, with 16 bases in between. Germline CDR1 and CDR2: SGHRS and YFSETQ. The CDR3 contains 17 residues. CDR3 protein: CASSLITGVLGTDTQYF. In DNA form, the CDR3 reads TGCGCCAGCAGCTTGATAACCGGGGTCCTGGGCACAGATACGCAGTATTTT.

This chain connects TRBV4-1 to TRBJ2-5; the match to TRBD2 covers 14 bases. Germline-derived CDR1 and CDR2 are MGHRA and YSYEKL. This CDR3 comprises 19 residues. J was trimmed by 0 bases and V by 4 bases; bases with no gene match: 10. For the CDR3, the DNA is TGCGCCAGCAGCCGGACGTCGACTAGCGGGGGGGCGAACCAAGAGACCCAGTACTTC. It encodes CASSRTSTSGGANQETQYF.

The CDR3 DNA reads as TGTGCCAGCAGCTTAGTACCGAGACGGCCTCGGGAGACCCAGTACTTC. Its protein product is CASSLVPRRPRETQYF. The rearrangement uses TRBV7-2 and TRBJ2-5; no firm D call. V was clipped by 1 base and J by 5 bases, with 17 bases between them. CDR1 SGHTA and CDR2 FQGNSA come from the germline V gene. The CDR3 is made up of 16 amino acids.

The V gene is TRBV6-4, the J gene TRBJ2-2; tentatively, D is TRBD1 (6 bases). V was cut by 10 bases and J by 4 bases, with 22 bases left in between. The CDR3 runs 16 residues. CDR1 and CDR2 (germline): MRHNA, SNTAGT. The CDR3 DNA sequence: TGTGCCACCCCACTACCCTTCCGGGACACCACCGGGGAGCTGTTTTTT. Translated, it gives CATPLPFRDTTGELFF.

The count of this clone is one. The chain couples TRBV10-3 to TRBJ1-5; no clear D. V lost 2 bases, J lost 9 bases, and 8 bases lay in between. The germline CDR1 and CDR2 sequences are ENHRY and SYGVKD. The CDR3 has 12 amino acids. The CDR3 loop reads CAISEVTGPQHF. The CDR3 coding sequence is TGTGCCATCAGTGAGGTTACTGGGCCCCAGCATTTT.

This chain connects TRBV6-4 to TRBJ2-7, with 9 nucleotides matching TRBD2. The length of the CDR3 is 14 residues. The V gene end was trimmed by 6 bases and the J gene end by 6 bases; junction bases not matched to a gene: 9. Germline V gene lookup returns CDR1 MRHNA and CDR2 SNTAGT. CDR3 loop: CASSPSGRKLEQYF. The CDR3 DNA reads TGTGCCAGCAGCCCCAGCGGGAGGAAACTCGAGCAGTACTTC.

The chain carries TRBV5-1 and TRBJ1-5; D might be TRBD1 (6 bases). The CDR3 is 15 residues long. The germline CDR1 and CDR2 sequences are SGHRS and YFSETQ. V was pared by 1 base and J by 0 bases, with 8 bases between. The CDR3 bases are TGCGCCAGCAGCTTGACGGGACATAGCAATCAGCCCCAGCATTTT. Amino acids: CASSLTGHSNQPQHF.

V usage is TRBV19 and J usage is TRBJ1-5; no definite D call. The V and J ends lost 4 bases and 5 bases respectively, with 6 bases between them. CDR1 LNHDA and CDR2 SQIVND come from the germline V gene (reference sequence). The CDR3 has 12 amino acids. The CDR3 DNA reads TGTGCCAGTAGTAGGCCCGATCAGCCCCAGCATTTT. Translating it yields CASSRPDQPQHF.

This chain uses TRBV7-8 with TRBJ2-5, with 8 bases lining up with TRBD2. Germline lookup yields CDR1 SGHVS and CDR2 FQNEAQ. The CDR3 contains 16 residues. J was trimmed by 5 bases and V by 4 bases; bases with no gene match: 12. CDR3 bases: TGTGCCAGCAGCTCGGGGGGGTTCCGGTATGGGGAGACCCAGTACTTC. Its translation is CASSSGGFRYGETQYF.

V usage is TRBV27 and J usage is TRBJ2-6; possibly TRBD1 for D (6 bases). The CDR3 contains 16 residues. Germline V gives CDR1 MNHEY, CDR2 SMNVEV (reference sequence). V gave up 5 bases and J gave up 3 bases, with 14 bases separating them. The CDR3 loop is CASSLTQGFGANVLTF. The CDR3 DNA is TGTGCCAGCAGTCTAACTCAGGGGTTTGGGGCCAACGTCCTGACTTTC.

The chain employs TRBV5-6 and TRBJ2-5; the match to TRBD2 covers 14 bases. CDR3 length equals 16 residues. CDR1 and CDR2 (germline): SGHDT, YYEEEE. The V gene end was trimmed by 4 bases and the J gene end by 3 bases; junction bases not matched to a gene: 5. Here the CDR3 reads CASSPKGLAGEETQYF. The CDR3 nucleotides are TGTGCCAGCAGCCCCAAGGGACTAGCGGGAGAAGAGACCCAGTACTTC.

The V gene is TRBV5-5, the J gene TRBJ1-1; D is uncertain. The V and J ends lost 2 bases and 0 bases respectively, with 17 bases between them. Germline-derived CDR1 and CDR2 are SGHKS and YYEKEE (reference sequence). This CDR3 is built from 17 residues. CDR3 nucleotide sequence: TGTGCCAGCAGCTTAATCGACCGCCCGGCGGTGAACACTGAAGCTTTCTTT. Translation gives CASSLIDRPAVNTEAFF.

This clone was seen just once. The chain employs TRBV2 and TRBJ2-1, with 13 bases fitting TRBD2. Trimming took 7 bases from V and 7 from J; bases not matched to a gene: 7. There are 15 residues in the CDR3. In germline, CDR1 is SNHLY, CDR2 FYNNEI. In DNA form, the CDR3 reads TGTGCCAGCAAACCTTCGACTAGCGGGGGGAATGAGCAGTTCTTC. Translation gives CASKPSTSGGNEQFF. The whole variable domain, filled in from reference TRBV2 and TRBJ2-1, reads EPEVTQTPSHQVTQMGQEVILRCVPISNHLYFYWYRQILGQKVEFLVSFYNNEISEKSEIFDDQFSVERPDGSNFTLKIRSTKLEDSAMYFCASKPSTSGGNEQFFGPGTRLTVL.

The genes are TRBV6-1 and TRBJ2-7; 8 positions match TRBD2. CDR3 length: 15 amino acids. The junction had 13 bases not matched to a gene; V was cut back by 5 bases and J by 7 bases. Germline V gene data show CDR1 as MNHNS and CDR2 as SASEGT. The CDR3 nucleotides read TGTGCCAGCAGTACACGTCGGGGGGGGTTGGGAGAGCAGTACTTC. Its translation is CASSTRRGGLGEQYF.

This clone came up once. The chain links TRBV19 to TRBJ1-6; D is ambiguous. The germline V gene has CDR1 LNHDA and CDR2 SQIVND (reference sequence). The length of the CDR3 is 16 residues. The germline V and J ends were trimmed by 7 bases and 3 bases, with 16 bases remaining between them. The CDR3 is CASMVGHRLYNSPLHF. The CDR3, as DNA: TGTGCCAGTATGGTCGGCCACCGTCTCTATAATTCACCCCTCCACTTT.

CDR3 DNA: TGTGCCAGCAGCCGGGACAGGGGATCTGGAAACACCATATATTTT. Translation gives CASSRDRGSGNTIYF. V usage is TRBV7-9 and J usage is TRBJ1-3; the match to TRBD1 covers 10 bases. Per the germline V gene, CDR1 is SEHNR and CDR2 is FQNEAQ (reference sequence). The V segment lost 5 bases and the J segment 1 base; nucleotides outside the gene matches: 2. There are 15 residues in the CDR3.

In DNA, the CDR3 is TGTGCCAGCAGCCGGGACAGGGAAAGGTCCTACGAGCAGTACGTC. Translated: CASSRDRERSYEQYV. The chain recombines TRBV28 with TRBJ2-7, with 9 bases lining up with TRBD1. The CDR3 is made up of 15 amino acids. Per the germline V gene, CDR1 is MDHEN and CDR2 is SYDVKM. V dropped 6 bases and J dropped 1; count of bases not matched to a gene: 7.

The V call is TRBV2, the J call TRBJ1-1; weak D call: TRBD1 (6 bases). V was cut by 2 bases and J by 5 bases, with 12 bases left in between. Germline V gives CDR1 SNHLY, CDR2 FYNNEI. The length of the CDR3 is 14 residues. CDR3 residues: CASSEWTEGTEAFF. DNA of the CDR3: TGTGCCAGCAGTGAATGGACAGAGGGGACTGAAGCTTTCTTT.

Here the CDR3 DNA reads TGTGCCAGCAGCTCGCGACAGGGGTGGAACACTGAAGCTTTCTTT. The encoded protein is CASSSRQGWNTEAFF. The chain has TRBV7-8 and TRBJ1-1; 8 nucleotides line up with TRBD1. The CDR3 extends over 15 amino acids. After removal of 4 bases from V and 1 base from J, the junction contained 5 bases not matched to a gene. The germline CDR1 and CDR2 sequences are SGHVS and FQNEAQ.

The rearrangement joins TRBV2 to TRBJ2-1; 10 bases are shared with TRBD2. The germline V gene has CDR1 SNHLY and CDR2 FYNNEI. The CDR3 spans 16 residues. With 6 bases clipped from V and 6 bases from J, the junction kept 11 bases outside the gene matches. CDR3 protein: CASRRGPSGSVNEQFF. In DNA form, the CDR3 reads TGTGCCAGCAGGAGGGGTCCTAGCGGGAGTGTCAATGAGCAGTTCTTC. The full variable domain, rest sourced from reference TRBV2 and TRBJ2-1, is EPEVTQTPSHQVTQMGQEVILRCVPISNHLYFYWYRQILGQKVEFLVSFYNNEISEKSEIFDDQFSVERPDGSNFTLKIRSTKLEDSAMYFCASRRGPSGSVNEQFFGPGTRLTVL.

This chain joins TRBV19 and TRBJ1-3; D may be TRBD1 (5 bases). The V and J ends lost 3 bases and 4 bases respectively, with 16 bases between them. Germline CDR1 reads LNHDA; CDR2 reads SQIVND (reference sequence). This CDR3 region has 16 residues. As DNA, the CDR3 is TGTGCCAGTAGTATTCCCCCAGGGTCTAGCGGAAACACCATATATTTT. Amino acids: CASSIPPGSSGNTIYF.

The CDR3 protein is CARGWDRDYEQYV. Written as DNA, the CDR3 is TGTGCCAGGGGCTGGGACAGGGATTACGAGCAGTACGTC. This rearrangement joins TRBV19 to TRBJ2-7; 9 bases fit TRBD1. Germline values: CDR1 LNHDA, CDR2 SQIVND (reference sequence). Unmatched junction bases numbered 7, after V lost 9 bases and J lost 4 bases. CDR3 length: 13 amino acids.

The V and J genes are TRBV6-5 and TRBJ2-3; D gene uncertain. The length of the CDR3 is 13 residues. Germline V gene lookup returns CDR1 MNHEY and CDR2 SVGAGI. With 5 bases removed from V and 5 bases from J, the gap between germline ends came to 11 bases. CDR3 coding DNA: TGTGCCAGCAGTGGCGAGGCTAAAGATACGCAGTATTTT. Translation: CASSGEAKDTQYF.

V usage is TRBV11-2 and J usage is TRBJ2-1; 12 bases map to TRBD2. V lost 5 bases and J lost 0; bases outside the gene matches: 8. The CDR3 length is 18 residues. The germline V gene encodes CDR1 SGHAT and CDR2 FQNNGV. CDR3 region: CASSLRLAGVSSYNEQFF. The CDR3 coding sequence is TGTGCCAGCAGCCTTAGACTAGCGGGAGTGTCCTCCTACAATGAGCAGTTCTTC. Using reference TRBV11-2 and TRBJ2-1 for the parts outside the CDR3, the full variable domain is EAGVAQSPRYKIIEKRQSVAFWCNPISGHATLYWYQQILGQGPKLLIQFQNNGVVDDSQLPKDRFSAERLKGVDSTLKIQPAKLEDSAVYLCASSLRLAGVSSYNEQFFGPGTRLTVL.

The rearrangement links TRBV18 to TRBJ1-2; possibly TRBD1 for D (5 bases). The V end was cut by 3 bases, the J end by 4 bases, with 12 bases between. The germline V gene has CDR1 KGHSH and CDR2 LQKENI. There are 14 residues in the CDR3. The CDR3 DNA sequence: TGTGCCAGCTCACCCCCTTGGCAGGGCTATGGCTACACCTTC. This encodes CASSPPWQGYGYTF.

The chain recombines TRBV6-1 with TRBJ1-1; perhaps TRBD1 as D (5 bases). CDR1 is MNHNS, CDR2 SASEGT, per germline. The CDR3 runs to 16 residues. The V gene lost 1 base and the J gene lost 1 base, with 13 bases spanning the gap. Here the CDR3 reads CASSEVAGQGNTEAFF. In DNA, the CDR3 is TGTGCCAGCAGTGAAGTGGCAGGCCAGGGGAACACTGAAGCTTTCTTT.

V and J are TRBV4-1 and TRBJ2-3; D not certain. The germline gives CDR1 MGHRA, CDR2 YSYEKL. V was pared by 2 bases and J by 5 bases, with 8 bases between. The CDR3 spans 13 residues. In DNA form, the CDR3 reads TGCGCCAGCAGCCAACAAATAGGAGATACGCAGTATTTT. Protein sequence: CASSQQIGDTQYF.